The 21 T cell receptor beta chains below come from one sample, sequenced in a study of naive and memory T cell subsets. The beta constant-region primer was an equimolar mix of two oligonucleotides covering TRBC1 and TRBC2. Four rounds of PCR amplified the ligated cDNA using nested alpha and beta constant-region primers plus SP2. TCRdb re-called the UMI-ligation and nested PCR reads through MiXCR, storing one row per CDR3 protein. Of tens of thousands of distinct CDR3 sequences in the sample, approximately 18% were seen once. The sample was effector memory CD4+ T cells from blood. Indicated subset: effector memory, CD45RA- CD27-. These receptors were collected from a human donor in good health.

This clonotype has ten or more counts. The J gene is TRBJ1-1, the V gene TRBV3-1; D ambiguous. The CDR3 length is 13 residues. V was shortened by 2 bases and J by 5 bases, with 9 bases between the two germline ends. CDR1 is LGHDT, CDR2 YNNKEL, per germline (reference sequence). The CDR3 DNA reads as TGTGCCAGCAGCCAAAGGGCCCGAACTGAAGCTTTCTTT. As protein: CASSQRARTEAFF.

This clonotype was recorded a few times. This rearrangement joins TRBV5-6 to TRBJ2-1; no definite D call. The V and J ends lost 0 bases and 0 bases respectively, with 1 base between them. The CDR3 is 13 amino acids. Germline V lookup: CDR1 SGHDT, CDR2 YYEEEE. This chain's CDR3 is CASSLGSYNEQFF. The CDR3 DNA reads TGTGCCAGCAGCTTGGGCTCCTACAATGAGCAGTTCTTC.

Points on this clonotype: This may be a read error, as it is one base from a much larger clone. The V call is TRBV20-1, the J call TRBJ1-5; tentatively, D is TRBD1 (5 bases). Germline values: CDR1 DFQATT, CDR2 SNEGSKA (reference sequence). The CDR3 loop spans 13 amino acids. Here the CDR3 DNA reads TGCAGTGTAGGGGATGAGAGGAATCGGCCCCAGCATTTT. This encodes CSVGDERNRPQHF.

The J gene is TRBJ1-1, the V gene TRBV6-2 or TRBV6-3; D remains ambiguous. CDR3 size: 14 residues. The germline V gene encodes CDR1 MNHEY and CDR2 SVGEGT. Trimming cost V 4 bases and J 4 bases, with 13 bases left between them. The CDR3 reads CASSSPVGSTEAFF. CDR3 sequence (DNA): TGTGCCAGCAGTTCCCCCGTTGGGAGCACTGAAGCTTTCTTT.

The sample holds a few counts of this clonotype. The CDR3 nucleotides read TGTGCCTGGAGTGAAACAGCGTCCTACTACGAGCAGTACTTC. This codes for CAWSETASYYEQYF. V and J are TRBV30 and TRBJ2-7; D uncertain. Trimming pared 1 base from V and 3 bases from J, leaving 13 bases between. The CDR3 has 14 residues. Germline CDR1 and CDR2: GTSNPN and SVGIG (reference sequence).

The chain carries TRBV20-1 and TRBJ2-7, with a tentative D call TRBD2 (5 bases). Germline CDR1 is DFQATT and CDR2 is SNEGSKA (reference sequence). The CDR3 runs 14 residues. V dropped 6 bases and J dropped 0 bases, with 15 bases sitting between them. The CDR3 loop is CSATQAALSYEQYF. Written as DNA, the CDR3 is TGCAGTGCAACCCAAGCGGCTCTCTCCTACGAGCAGTACTTC.

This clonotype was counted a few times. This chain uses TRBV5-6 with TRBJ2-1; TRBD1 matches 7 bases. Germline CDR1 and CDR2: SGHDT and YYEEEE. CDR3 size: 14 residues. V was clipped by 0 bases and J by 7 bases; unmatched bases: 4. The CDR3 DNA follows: TGTGCCAGCAGCTTGGGACAGGGAAGAAATGAGCAGTTCTTC. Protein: CASSLGQGRNEQFF. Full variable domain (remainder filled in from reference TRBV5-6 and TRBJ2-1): DAGVTQSPTHLIKTRGQQVTLRCSPKSGHDTVSWYQQALGQGPQFIFQYYEEEERQRGNFPDRFSGHQFPNYSSELNVNALLLGDSALYLCASSLGQGRNEQFFGPGTRLTVL.

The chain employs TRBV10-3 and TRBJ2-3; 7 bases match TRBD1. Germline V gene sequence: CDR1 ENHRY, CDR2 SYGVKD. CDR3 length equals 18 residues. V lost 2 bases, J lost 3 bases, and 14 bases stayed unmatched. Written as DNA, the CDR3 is TGTGCCATCAGTGAGCCGCTCGAAGGACAGGTGCGGACAGATACGCAGTATTTT. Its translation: CAISEPLEGQVRTDTQYF.

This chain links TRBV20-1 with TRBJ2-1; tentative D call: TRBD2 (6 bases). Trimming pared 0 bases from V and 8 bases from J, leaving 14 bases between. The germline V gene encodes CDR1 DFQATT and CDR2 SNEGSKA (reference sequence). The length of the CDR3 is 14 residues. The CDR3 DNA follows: TGCAGTGCTAGAGATTGGGCGGGAATCCATGAGCAGTTCTTC. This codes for CSARDWAGIHEQFF.

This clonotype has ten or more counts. Written as DNA, the CDR3 is TGTGCCAGCACAACAGGGGGCGGTCAGCCCCAGCATTTT. Its protein product is CASTTGGGQPQHF. The rearrangement uses TRBV7-9 and TRBJ1-5; 9 bases fit TRBD1. This CDR3 region has 13 residues. The V gene's germline CDR1 is SEHNR and CDR2 FQNEAQ (reference sequence). V gave up 7 bases and J gave up 6 bases; unmatched junction bases: 4.

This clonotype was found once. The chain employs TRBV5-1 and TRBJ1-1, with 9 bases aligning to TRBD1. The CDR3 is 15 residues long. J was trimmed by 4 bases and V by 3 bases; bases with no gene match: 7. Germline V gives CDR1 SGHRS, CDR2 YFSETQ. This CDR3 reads CASSYGQGLGTEAFF. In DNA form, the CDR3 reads TGCGCCAGCAGCTATGGACAGGGGCTCGGCACTGAAGCTTTCTTT.

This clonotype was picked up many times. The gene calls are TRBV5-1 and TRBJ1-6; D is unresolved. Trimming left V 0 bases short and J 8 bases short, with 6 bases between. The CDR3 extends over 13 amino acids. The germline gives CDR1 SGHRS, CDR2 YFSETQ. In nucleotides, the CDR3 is TGCGCCAGCAGCTTGGGAGTCGATTCACCCCTCCACTTT. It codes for CASSLGVDSPLHF.

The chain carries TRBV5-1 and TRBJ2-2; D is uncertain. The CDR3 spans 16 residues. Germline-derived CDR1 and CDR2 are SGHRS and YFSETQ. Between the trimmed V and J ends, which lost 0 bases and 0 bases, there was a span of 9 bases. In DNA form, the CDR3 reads TGCGCCAGCAGCTTGGGTGGCACTTCGAACACCGGGGAGCTGTTTTTT. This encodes CASSLGGTSNTGELFF.

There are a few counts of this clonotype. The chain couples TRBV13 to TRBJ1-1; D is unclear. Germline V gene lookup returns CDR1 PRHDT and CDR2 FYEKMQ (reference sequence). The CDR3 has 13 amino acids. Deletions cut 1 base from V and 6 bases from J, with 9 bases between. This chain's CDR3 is CASSLDFGSEAFF. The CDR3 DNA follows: TGTGCCAGCAGCTTAGACTTTGGGTCTGAAGCTTTCTTT.

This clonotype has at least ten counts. The CDR3 coding sequence is TGTGCCAGCAGCCTTCTAGGGACAACAGGCGAGCAGTACTTC. Translation: CASSLLGTTGEQYF. The chain recombines TRBV7-9 with TRBJ2-7; D perhaps matches TRBD1 (6 bases). Trimming left V 5 bases short and J 6 bases short, with 17 bases between. Germline-derived CDR1 and CDR2 are SEHNR and FQNEAQ (reference sequence). The CDR3 has 14 residues.

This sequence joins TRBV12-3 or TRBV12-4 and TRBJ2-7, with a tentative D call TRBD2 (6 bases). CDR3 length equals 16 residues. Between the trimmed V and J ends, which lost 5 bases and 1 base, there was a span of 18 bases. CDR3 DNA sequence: TGTGCCAGCAGTCGCCGACTAGTGGGACGATCCTACGAGCAGTACTTC. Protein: CASSRRLVGRSYEQYF.

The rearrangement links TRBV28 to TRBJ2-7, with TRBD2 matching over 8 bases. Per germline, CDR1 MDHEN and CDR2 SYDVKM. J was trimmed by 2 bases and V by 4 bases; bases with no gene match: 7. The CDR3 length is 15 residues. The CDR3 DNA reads TGTGCCAGCAGTTCGATAACGGGACTAGCCTACGAGCAGTACTTC. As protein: CASSSITGLAYEQYF.

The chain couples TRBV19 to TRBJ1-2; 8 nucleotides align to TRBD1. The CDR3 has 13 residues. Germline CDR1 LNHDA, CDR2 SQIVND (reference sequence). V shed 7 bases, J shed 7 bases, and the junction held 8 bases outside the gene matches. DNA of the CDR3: TGTGCCAGTACCAACGCAGGGGGCAGTGGCTACACCTTC. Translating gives CASTNAGGSGYTF.

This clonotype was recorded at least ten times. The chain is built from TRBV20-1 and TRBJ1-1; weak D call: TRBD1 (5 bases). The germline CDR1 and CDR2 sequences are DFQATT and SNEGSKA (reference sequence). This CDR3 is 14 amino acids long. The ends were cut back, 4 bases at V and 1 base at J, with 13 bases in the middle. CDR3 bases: TGCAGTGCTACCGGCCGACAGAGGAACACTGAAGCTTTCTTT. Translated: CSATGRQRNTEAFF.

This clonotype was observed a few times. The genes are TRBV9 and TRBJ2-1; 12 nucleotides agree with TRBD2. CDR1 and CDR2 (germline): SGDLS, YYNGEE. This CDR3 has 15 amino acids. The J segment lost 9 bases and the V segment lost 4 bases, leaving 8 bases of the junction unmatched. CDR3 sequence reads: CASSPGLAGIGEQFF. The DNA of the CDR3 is TGTGCCAGCAGCCCCGGACTAGCGGGAATTGGTGAGCAGTTCTTC.

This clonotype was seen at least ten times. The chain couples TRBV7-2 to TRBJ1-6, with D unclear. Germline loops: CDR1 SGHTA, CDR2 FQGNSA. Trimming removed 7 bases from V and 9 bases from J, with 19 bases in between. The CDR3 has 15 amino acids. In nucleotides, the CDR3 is TGTGCCAGCACCGACAATATTCACCTGGGTTCACCCCTCCACTTT. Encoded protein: CASTDNIHLGSPLHF.